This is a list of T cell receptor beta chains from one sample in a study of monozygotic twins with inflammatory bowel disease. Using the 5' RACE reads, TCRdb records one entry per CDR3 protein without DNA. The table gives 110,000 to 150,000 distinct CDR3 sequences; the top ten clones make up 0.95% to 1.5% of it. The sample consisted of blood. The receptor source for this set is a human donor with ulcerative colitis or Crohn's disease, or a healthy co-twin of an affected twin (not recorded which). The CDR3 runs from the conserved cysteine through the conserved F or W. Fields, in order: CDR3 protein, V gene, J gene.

CDR3aa: CSAIAFGNTEAFF; v_gene: TRBV20-1; j_gene: TRBJ1-1
CDR3aa: CSVTGTGAYEQYF; v_gene: TRBV29-1; j_gene: TRBJ2-7
CDR3aa: CASSYTEVTDTQYF; v_gene: TRBV6-5; j_gene: TRBJ2-3
CDR3aa: CASSLRAAIFSGNTIYF; v_gene: TRBV7-2; j_gene: TRBJ1-3
CDR3aa: CSVTGEVATEAFF; v_gene: TRBV29-1; j_gene: TRBJ1-1
CDR3aa: CSARGPGDNIQYF; v_gene: TRBV20-1; j_gene: TRBJ2-4
CDR3aa: CAISFRTDTEAFF; v_gene: TRBV10-3; j_gene: TRBJ1-1
CDR3aa: CASSLVAGGGYNEQFF; v_gene: TRBV5-1; j_gene: TRBJ2-1
CDR3aa: CASSQVTRYEQYF; v_gene: TRBV3-1; j_gene: TRBJ2-7
CDR3aa: CASSLTTANTEAFF; v_gene: TRBV6-1; j_gene: TRBJ1-1
CDR3aa: CASSLRTSGIFEQYF; v_gene: TRBV19; j_gene: TRBJ2-7
CDR3aa: CASSQGQGGTGELFF; v_gene: TRBV5-4; j_gene: TRBJ2-2
CDR3aa: CAGSPGAYYEQYF; v_gene: TRBV3-1; j_gene: TRBJ2-7
CDR3aa: CASSLAAGVGEQYF; v_gene: TRBV5-1; j_gene: TRBJ2-7
CDR3aa: CASSEGQKLFF; v_gene: TRBV25-1; j_gene: TRBJ1-4
CDR3aa: CSGGGSSYNEQFF; v_gene: TRBV20-1; j_gene: TRBJ2-1
CDR3aa: CSALLRRAGGEQFF; v_gene: TRBV20-1; j_gene: TRBJ2-1
CDR3aa: CASSLGQGDYGYTF; v_gene: TRBV13; j_gene: TRBJ1-2
CDR3aa: CASSYSFGGGYTEAFF; v_gene: TRBV6-2/TRBV6-3; j_gene: TRBJ1-1
CDR3aa: CASSQVPGTGIFF; v_gene: TRBV4-1; j_gene: TRBJ1-1
CDR3aa: CASSSPLADTDTQYF; v_gene: TRBV27; j_gene: TRBJ2-3
CDR3aa: CASSIEGTAGMQYF; v_gene: TRBV5-4; j_gene: TRBJ2-4
CDR3aa: CASSLVESEQFF; v_gene: TRBV5-1; j_gene: TRBJ2-1
CDR3aa: CASSISPGNYYGYTF; v_gene: TRBV19; j_gene: TRBJ1-2
CDR3aa: CASSLGFSPSTDTQYF; v_gene: TRBV5-4; j_gene: TRBJ2-3
CDR3aa: CSAVRGTNEKLFF; v_gene: TRBV29-1; j_gene: TRBJ1-4
CDR3aa: CASSSEGQTNIQYF; v_gene: TRBV9; j_gene: TRBJ2-4
CDR3aa: CASSVEVGGSTEAFF; v_gene: TRBV14; j_gene: TRBJ1-1
CDR3aa: CASPPRDRLKNMQYF; v_gene: TRBV28; j_gene: TRBJ2-4
CDR3aa: CASSLELINSYEQYF; v_gene: TRBV7-2; j_gene: TRBJ2-7
CDR3aa: CASSLEVYSNQPQHF; v_gene: TRBV7-9; j_gene: TRBJ1-5
CDR3aa: CATSSGTSGSTDTQYF; v_gene: TRBV24-1; j_gene: TRBJ2-3